This note documents a single TCR beta chain sequence. Antigen specificity is unknown. The data were taken from a study of cytomegalovirus exposure and HLA in healthy donors. Whole-study results and caveats: In a later analysis, a genetic analysis reported fewer productive-TCR N-insertions in an Asian-associated ancestry cluster than the cohort average.

The PCR ran on 60 Vbeta and 13 Jbeta primers. The repertoire was sequenced with immunoSEQ multiplex PCR; TCRdb's copy has only in-frame clones and lacks some. The sample holds some 50,000 clones, less than 75% seen once. Germline CDR1 and CDR2: LNHNV and YYDKDF (reference sequence). J was trimmed by 5 bases and V by 3 bases; bases with no gene match: 7. This CDR3 has 15 amino acids. The rearrangement joins TRBV15 to TRBJ2-5, with 9 bases matching TRBD1. Material for sequencing was PBMCs. The receptor comes from a woman aged 45 to 65 in good health and CMV-seropositive. CDR3 sequence (DNA): TGTGCCACCAGCAGTGGACAGGGGTATCTGGAGACCCAGTACTTC. Translated, it gives CATSSGQGYLETQYF.